This T cell receptor beta chain was documented in a study of monozygotic twins with inflammatory bowel disease. General study results and limits: People with IBD had fewer clonotypes in common with others than healthy twins did, especially with disease activity.

Isolation of total RNA was performed on whole blood, with no prior T cell sorting. CDR3 length equals 17 residues. CDR1 is SGHTA and CDR2 is FQGNSA in the germline V gene. With the 5' RACE reads reprocessed, TCRdb shows one record per CDR3 protein and no DNA. The sample holds a few hundred thousand distinct CDR3 sequences. Points on this clonotype: No antigen is known for it.

The J gene is TRBJ2-1, the V gene TRBV7-2; TCRdb gives TRBD1 as the D gene, but with no DNA this cannot be confirmed. This receptor was identified in a human donor with ulcerative colitis or Crohn's disease, or a healthy co-twin of an affected twin (not recorded which). The sample was blood. CDR3 loop: CASSLGRWGPPYNEQFF.